This entry lists 9 T cell receptor beta chains sequenced from one sample in a study of T-cell memory formation after mild COVID-19. TCRdb recomputed calls from the 5' RACE reads with MiXCR, one row per CDR3 protein. This sample has roughly 300,000 distinct CDR3 sequences, with approximately 8.4% found just once. The material sequenced was PBMCs or a T cell subset sorted from them (not recorded which). The receptors stem from a man younger than 35 who had mild COVID-19 (a few samples of this study predate the infection). Cell type and time point are not known.

The sample holds many counts of this clonotype. This sequence joins TRBV11-2 and TRBJ2-2; 8 bases align to TRBD1. The CDR3 runs 17 residues. Germline CDR1 and CDR2: SGHAT and FQNNGV. The junction had 14 bases not matched to a gene; V was cut back by 4 bases and J by 7 bases. The CDR3 sequence: CASSSWTGYNVVGELFF. CDR3 DNA sequence: TGTGCCAGCAGCTCCTGGACAGGGTATAACGTCGTCGGGGAGCTGTTTTTT. Looking up the rest from reference TRBV11-2 and TRBJ2-2 gives the full variable domain: EAGVAQSPRYKIIEKRQSVAFWCNPISGHATLYWYQQILGQGPKLLIQFQNNGVVDDSQLPKDRFSAERLKGVDSTLKIQPAKLEDSAVYLCASSSWTGYNVVGELFFGEGSRLTVL.

The chain links TRBV6-6 to TRBJ2-3; D ambiguous. Germline CDR1 is MNHNY and CDR2 is SVGAGI (reference sequence). The CDR3 has 14 amino acids. The V gene lost 2 bases and the J gene lost 6 bases, with 12 bases spanning the gap. The CDR3 reads CASSYGVTSDTQYF. The CDR3 nucleotides are TGTGCCAGCAGTTACGGGGTCACCTCGGATACGCAGTATTTT.

This clonotype was counted between two and nine times. V usage is TRBV5-6 and J usage is TRBJ1-2; 8 nucleotides align to TRBD1. The V segment lost 4 bases and the J segment 0 bases; nucleotides outside the gene matches: 11. Germline assignment: CDR1 SGHDT and CDR2 YYEEEE. CDR3 size: 17 residues. The DNA for the CDR3 is TGTGCCAGCAGCGAACCTCCGGGACAGGCGACTAACTATGGCTACACCTTC. The encoded protein is CASSEPPGQATNYGYTF.

The rearrangement joins TRBV5-5 to TRBJ2-3; 12 nucleotides align to TRBD2. The germline V gene encodes CDR1 SGHKS and CDR2 YYEKEE (reference sequence). Germline trimming cut 1 base from V and 4 bases from J; bases unmatched to any gene: 13. The CDR3 loop spans 19 amino acids. Here the CDR3 DNA reads TGTGCCAGCAGCTTGTTGGGCCTAGCGGGGGGGCCATTCGCAGATACGCAGTATTTT. Its translation is CASSLLGLAGGPFADTQYF.

This clonotype was observed a few times. The genes are TRBV5-1 and TRBJ1-1; maybe TRBD1 (6 bases). CDR1 SGHRS and CDR2 YFSETQ come from the germline V gene. Trimming stripped 0 bases from V and 1 base from J, with 7 bases between. This CDR3 comprises 14 residues. DNA for the CDR3: TGCGCCAGCAGCTTGGTACAGGGGAACACTGAAGCTTTCTTT. Its protein is CASSLVQGNTEAFF.

This clonotype was counted only a few times. The CDR3 region is CASSLWSGTSGNNEQFF. DNA for the CDR3: TGCGCCAGCAGCCTATGGTCCGGGACTAGCGGTAACAATGAGCAGTTCTTC. The chain uses TRBV4-1 and TRBJ2-1; 11 bases align to TRBD2. The CDR3 spans 17 residues. J was trimmed by 5 bases and V by 4 bases; bases with no gene match: 10. Germline-derived CDR1 and CDR2 are MGHRA and YSYEKL.

This clonotype was detected ten times or more. The V and J genes are TRBV5-4 and TRBJ2-7; TRBD1 might be the D (6 bases). The V gene lost 5 bases and the J gene lost 6 bases, with 12 bases spanning the gap. The length of the CDR3 is 12 residues. Germline V lookup: CDR1 SGHNT, CDR2 YYREEE (reference sequence). Here the CDR3 DNA reads TGTGCCAGCAGTAGGGGGTCAGCCGAGCAGTACGTC. Translating it yields CASSRGSAEQYV.

This clonotype was observed a handful of times. The chain joins TRBV30 to TRBJ1-1; D remains ambiguous. Trimming cost V 4 bases and J 0 bases, with 9 bases left between them. In germline, CDR1 is GTSNPN, CDR2 SVGIG (reference sequence). This CDR3 has 13 amino acids. The DNA for the CDR3 is TGTGCCTGGACGGGCGGCATGAACACTGAAGCTTTCTTT. Translation: CAWTGGMNTEAFF.

This chain connects TRBV15 to TRBJ2-3, with D unclear. Looked up from germline, CDR1 is LNHNV and CDR2 is YYDKDF (reference sequence). This CDR3 spans 14 amino acids. Trimming stripped 4 bases from V and 2 bases from J, with 10 bases between. CDR3 sequence reads: CATSIRQYTDTQYF. CDR3 in DNA: TGTGCCACCAGCATCCGGCAGTACACAGATACGCAGTATTTT.